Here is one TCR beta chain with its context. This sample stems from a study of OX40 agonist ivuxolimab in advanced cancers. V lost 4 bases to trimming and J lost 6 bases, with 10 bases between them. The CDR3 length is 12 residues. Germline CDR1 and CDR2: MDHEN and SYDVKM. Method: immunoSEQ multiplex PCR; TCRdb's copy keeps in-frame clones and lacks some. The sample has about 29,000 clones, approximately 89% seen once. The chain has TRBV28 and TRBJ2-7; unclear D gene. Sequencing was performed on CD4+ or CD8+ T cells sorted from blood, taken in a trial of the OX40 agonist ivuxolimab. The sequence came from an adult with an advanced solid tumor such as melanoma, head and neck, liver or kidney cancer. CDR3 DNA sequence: TGTGCCAGCAGTTCCATGGGTAGCGAGCAGTACTTC. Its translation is CASSSMGSEQYF.